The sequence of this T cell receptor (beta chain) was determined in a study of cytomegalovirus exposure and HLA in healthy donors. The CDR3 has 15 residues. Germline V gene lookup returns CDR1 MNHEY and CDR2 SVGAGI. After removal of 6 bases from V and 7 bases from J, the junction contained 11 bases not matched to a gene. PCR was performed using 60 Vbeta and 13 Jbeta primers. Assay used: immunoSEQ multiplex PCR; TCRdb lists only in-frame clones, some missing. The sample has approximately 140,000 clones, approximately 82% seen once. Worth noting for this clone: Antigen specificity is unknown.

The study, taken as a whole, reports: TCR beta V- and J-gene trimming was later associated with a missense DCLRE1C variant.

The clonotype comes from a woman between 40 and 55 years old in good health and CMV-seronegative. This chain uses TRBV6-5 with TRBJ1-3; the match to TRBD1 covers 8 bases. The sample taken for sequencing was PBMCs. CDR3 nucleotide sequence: TGTGCCAGCAGGAACTTAGGGACAGGACGGAACACCATATATTTT. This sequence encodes CASRNLGTGRNTIYF.